The 19 T cell receptor beta chains below come from one sample, sequenced in a study of T cell responses to AZD1222 COVID-19 vaccine. The data were produced by immunoSEQ multiplex PCR, yet TCRdb's version contains in-frame clones alone and is incomplete. The data hold about 120,000 clones, with less than 90% observed a single time. Sample: peripheral blood, taken on day 0 of AZD1222 vaccination. The receptors shown here come from an adult in good health.

The chain joins TRBV7-9 to TRBJ1-1, with TRBD1 as a possible D gene (5 bases). Germline values: CDR1 SEHNR, CDR2 FQNEAQ (reference sequence). The V and J ends lost 6 bases and 1 base respectively, with 27 bases between them. This CDR3 has 19 residues. The CDR3 here is CASSPLGSYGAYRNTEAFF. The CDR3 DNA reads TGTGCCAGCAGTCCTTTAGGTAGTTACGGGGCATACAGGAACACTGAAGCTTTCTTT.

The rearrangement uses TRBV5-1 and TRBJ2-5; 10 bases are shared with TRBD1. CDR1 is SGHRS and CDR2 is YFSETQ in the germline V gene. This CDR3 contains 15 residues. Losses at the gene ends were 4 bases for V and 4 bases for J; bases not matched to a gene: 7. The CDR3 here is CASSAGTGASETQYF. For the CDR3, the DNA is TGCGCCAGCAGCGCAGGGACAGGGGCGTCAGAGACCCAGTACTTC.

J is TRBJ1-1 and V is TRBV3-1 (or the pseudogene TRBV3-2), with 11 bases fitting TRBD1. The CDR3 totals 15 residues. Trimming removed 3 bases from V and 4 bases from J; junction bases left unmatched: 4. CDR1 and CDR2 from the germline V gene are LGHDT and YNNKEL (reference sequence). CDR3 nucleotide sequence: TGTGCCAGCAGCCAGGGACAGGGGGTGGGCACTGAAGCTTTCTTT. This sequence encodes CASSQGQGVGTEAFF.

The chain is built from TRBV5-1 and TRBJ2-7; 9 bases match TRBD1. The CDR3 length is 16 residues. Germline loops: CDR1 SGHRS, CDR2 YFSETQ. Trimming took 0 bases from V and 2 from J; bases not matched to a gene: 6. The DNA of the CDR3 is TGCGCCAGCAGCTTGGACGGGACAGGGTACCCCTACGAGCAGTACTTC. Translated: CASSLDGTGYPYEQYF.

The rearrangement joins TRBV19 to TRBJ1-1; 7 positions agree with TRBD1. Looked up from germline, CDR1 is LNHDA and CDR2 is SQIVND (reference sequence). CDR3 length: 15 residues. The junction had 1 base not matched to a gene; V was cut back by 0 bases and J by 0 bases. This CDR3 is CASSIETGLNTEAFF. The CDR3 DNA follows: TGTGCCAGTAGTATAGAGACAGGGTTGAACACTGAAGCTTTCTTT.

The table lists this clone with a count of one. V is TRBV15 and J is TRBJ2-1; D perhaps matches TRBD2 (6 bases). This CDR3 region has 17 residues. In germline, CDR1 is LNHNV, CDR2 YYDKDF (reference sequence). V was clipped by 5 bases and J by 1 base, with 18 bases between them. In DNA, the CDR3 is TGTGCCACCAGCGCGCAACGGGGTAGCGGTTCCTACAATGAGCAGTTCTTC. It is translated as CATSAQRGSGSYNEQFF.

The genes are TRBV19 and TRBJ2-7; 16 nucleotides align to TRBD2. CDR1 is LNHDA, CDR2 SQIVND, per germline (reference sequence). Trimming at V came to 5 bases and at J to 5 bases, leaving 15 bases not matched to a gene. CDR3 size: 19 residues. The CDR3 coding sequence is TGTGCCAGTAGTCTCCGGCCGCCGGGACTAGCGGGAGGGCCTCACGAGCAGTACTTC. This codes for CASSLRPPGLAGGPHEQYF.

The rearrangement joins TRBV27 to TRBJ2-7, with TRBD1 matching over 8 bases. The germline CDR1 and CDR2 sequences are MNHEY and SMNVEV (reference sequence). V was clipped by 7 bases and J by 0 bases; unmatched bases: 2. This CDR3 spans 13 amino acids. The DNA for the CDR3 is TGTGCCAGCAAAGACAGGGGCTCCTACGAGCAGTACTTC. Its translation is CASKDRGSYEQYF.

The V call is TRBV4-2, the J call TRBJ2-1; unclear D gene. The germline gives CDR1 LGHNA, CDR2 YNFKEQ. The CDR3 covers 15 residues. The V end was cut by 0 bases, the J end by 7 bases, with 13 bases between. The CDR3 here is CASSQERLQGNEQFF. In nucleotides, the CDR3 is TGTGCCAGCAGCCAAGAAAGGCTCCAAGGGAATGAGCAGTTCTTC.

The CDR3 DNA is TGCAGCGTTTCCATCCGGGCCCCGAACACTGAAGCTTTCTTT. Residues: CSVSIRAPNTEAFF. The chain links TRBV29-1 to TRBJ1-1; no reliable D call. V lost 5 bases to trimming and J lost 1 base, with 14 bases between them. The CDR3 runs to 14 residues. CDR1 and CDR2 from the germline V gene are SQVTM and ANQGSEA.

This clone was counted once. The chain is built from TRBV24-1 and TRBJ1-5; D is unresolved. This CDR3 spans 14 amino acids. Germline assignment: CDR1 KGHDR and CDR2 SFDVKD. The ends were cut back, 3 bases at V and 9 bases at J, with 14 bases in the middle. For the CDR3, the DNA is TGTGCCACCAGTGATGGGGTTACGCTCCGGCCCCAGCATTTT. Its translation: CATSDGVTLRPQHF.

The chain recombines TRBV29-1 with TRBJ2-3; D gene unclear. V was pared by 4 bases and J by 4 bases, with 6 bases between. The CDR3 consists of 11 residues. CDR1 and CDR2 from the germline V gene are SQVTM and ANQGSEA. CDR3 protein: CSVAPPDTQYF. CDR3 nucleotide sequence: TGCAGCGTTGCCCCACCAGATACGCAGTATTTT.

The genes are TRBV19 and TRBJ2-1; 13 bases line up with TRBD2. There are 14 residues in the CDR3. V trimming: 6 bases; J trimming: 7 bases; junction bases outside the gene matches: 3. CDR1 is LNHDA, CDR2 SQIVND, per germline (reference sequence). The CDR3 DNA is TGTGCCAGTAGCAGGACTAGCGGGAGAAATGAGCAGTTCTTC. Amino acid sequence: CASSRTSGRNEQFF.

The rearrangement links TRBV5-4 to TRBJ2-2; 11 nucleotides line up with TRBD2. In germline, CDR1 is SGHNT, CDR2 YYREEE (reference sequence). Unmatched junction bases numbered 17, after V lost 6 bases and J lost 4 bases. The length of the CDR3 is 19 residues. CDR3 DNA: TGTGCCAGCACGGCTCGGTTGGGACTAGCGGCAGGGGTCACCGGGGAGCTGTTTTTT. Translation gives CASTARLGLAAGVTGELFF. Combining the CDR3 with reference TRBV5-4 and TRBJ2-2 gives the whole variable domain ETGVTQSPTHLIKTRGQQVTLRCSSQSGHNTVSWYQQALGQGPQFIFQYYREEENGRGNFPPRFSGLQFPNYSSELNVNALELDDSALYLCASTARLGLAAGVTGELFFGEGSRLTVL.

This clone was observed a single time. The chain carries TRBV5-6 and TRBJ2-7, with D possibly TRBD1 on 6 matching bases. From germline, CDR1 is SGHDT and CDR2 YYEEEE. V was cut by 5 bases and J by 2 bases, with 14 bases left in between. The CDR3 has 14 residues. The CDR3 loop is CASSPQGRAYEQYF. The CDR3 DNA sequence: TGTGCCAGCAGTCCCCAGGGGCGTGCCTACGAGCAGTACTTC.

The chain joins TRBV7-6 to TRBJ1-5, with a tentative D call TRBD1 (6 bases). Trimming cost V 1 base and J 2 bases, with 15 bases left between them. The CDR3 sequence is 17 residues long. From germline, CDR1 is SGHVS and CDR2 FNYEAQ. The CDR3 spells CASSLGGRSGGNQPQHF. Here the CDR3 DNA reads TGTGCCAGCAGCTTAGGAGGGCGGTCAGGGGGCAATCAGCCCCAGCATTTT.

The chain uses TRBV19 and TRBJ1-5; D possibly corresponds to TRBD1 (5 bases). The CDR3 covers 14 residues. CDR1 is LNHDA and CDR2 is SQIVND in the germline V gene (reference sequence). Deletions cut 5 bases from V and 4 bases from J, with 12 bases between. The chain's CDR3 is CASSAQTDNQPQHF. The CDR3 region has the DNA TGTGCCAGTAGTGCCCAGACAGATAATCAGCCCCAGCATTTT. The whole variable domain, filled in from reference TRBV19 and TRBJ1-5, reads DGGITQSPKYLFRKEGQNVTLSCEQNLNHDAMYWYRQDPGQGLRLIYYSQIVNDFQKGDIAEGYSVSREKKESFPLTVTSAQKNPTAFYLCASSAQTDNQPQHFGDGTRLSIL.

The chain has TRBV28 and TRBJ1-1; 8 bases are a match to TRBD1. V shed 6 bases, J shed 4 bases, and the junction held 7 bases outside the gene matches. This CDR3 contains 14 residues. Germline loops: CDR1 MDHEN, CDR2 SYDVKM. As DNA, the CDR3 is TGTGCCAGCAGGGGGACAGGTCGTGGCACTGAAGCTTTCTTT. Protein: CASRGTGRGTEAFF.

This chain joins TRBV25-1 and TRBJ1-1, with a tentative D call TRBD1 (5 bases). There are 17 residues in the CDR3. Germline V gives CDR1 MGHDK, CDR2 SYGVNS. The V end lost 1 base, the J end lost 1 base, and 16 bases lay between the germline ends. The CDR3 loop is CASSEFVAGRENTEAFF. In DNA, the CDR3 is TGTGCCAGCAGTGAATTCGTCGCAGGGCGGGAGAACACTGAAGCTTTCTTT.